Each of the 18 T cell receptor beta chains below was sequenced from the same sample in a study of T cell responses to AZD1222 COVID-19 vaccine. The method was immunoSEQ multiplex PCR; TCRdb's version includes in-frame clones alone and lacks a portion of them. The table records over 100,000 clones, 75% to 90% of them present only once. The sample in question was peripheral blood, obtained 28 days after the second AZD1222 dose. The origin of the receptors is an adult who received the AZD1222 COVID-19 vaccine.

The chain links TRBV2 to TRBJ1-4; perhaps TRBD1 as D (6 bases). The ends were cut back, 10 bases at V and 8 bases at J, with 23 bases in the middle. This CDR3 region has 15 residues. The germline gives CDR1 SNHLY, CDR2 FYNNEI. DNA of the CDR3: TGTGCCACCAGGGGAGGAGGAGGGGATTGGGAAAAACTGTTTTTT. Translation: CATRGGGGDWEKLFF.

The CDR3 here is CSVTPGTNYGYTF. The CDR3 DNA reads TGCAGCGTGACGCCGGGGACTAACTATGGCTACACCTTC. The genes are TRBV29-1 and TRBJ1-2; D unclear. Germline CDR1 is SQVTM and CDR2 is ANQGSEA. The CDR3 length is 13 residues. The V end was cut by 6 bases, the J end by 0 bases, with 11 bases between.

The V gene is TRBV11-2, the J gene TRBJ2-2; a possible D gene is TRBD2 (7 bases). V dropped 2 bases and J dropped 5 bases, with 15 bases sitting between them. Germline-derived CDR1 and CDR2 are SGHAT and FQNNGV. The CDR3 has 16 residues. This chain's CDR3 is CASSLWVGGPTGELFF. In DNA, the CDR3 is TGTGCCAGCAGCTTATGGGTCGGGGGGCCAACCGGGGAGCTGTTTTTT.

In DNA form, the CDR3 reads TGTGCCAGCCGGGAGGTGGGAGTCGGCTACACCTTC. It encodes CASREVGVGYTF. The chain links TRBV2 to TRBJ1-2; no reliable D call. The V gene lost 8 bases and the J gene lost 8 bases, with 15 bases spanning the gap. Germline CDR1 and CDR2: SNHLY and FYNNEI. CDR3 size: 12 residues.

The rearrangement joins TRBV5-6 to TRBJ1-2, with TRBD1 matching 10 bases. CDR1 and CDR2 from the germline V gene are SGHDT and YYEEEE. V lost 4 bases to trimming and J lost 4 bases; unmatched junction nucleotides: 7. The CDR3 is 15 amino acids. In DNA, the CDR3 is TGTGCCAGCAGCGTCCGACAGGGGGCAGGCTATGGCTACACCTTC. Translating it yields CASSVRQGAGYGYTF. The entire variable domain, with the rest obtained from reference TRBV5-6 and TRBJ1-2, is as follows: DAGVTQSPTHLIKTRGQQVTLRCSPKSGHDTVSWYQQALGQGPQFIFQYYEEEERQRGNFPDRFSGHQFPNYSSELNVNALLLGDSALYLCASSVRQGAGYGYTFGSGTRLTVV.

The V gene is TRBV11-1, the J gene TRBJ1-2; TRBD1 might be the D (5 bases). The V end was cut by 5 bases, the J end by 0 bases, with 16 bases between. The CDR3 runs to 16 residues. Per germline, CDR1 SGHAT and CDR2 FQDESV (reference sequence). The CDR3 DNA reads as TGTGCCAGCAGCCACGTGGGGCCGTTAGCTAACTATGGCTACACCTTC. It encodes CASSHVGPLANYGYTF.

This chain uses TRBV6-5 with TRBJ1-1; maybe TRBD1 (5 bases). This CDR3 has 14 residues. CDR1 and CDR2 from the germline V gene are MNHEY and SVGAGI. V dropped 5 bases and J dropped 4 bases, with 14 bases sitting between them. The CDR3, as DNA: TGTGCCAGCAGTACCGACGGGAGGGGCACTGAAGCTTTCTTT. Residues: CASSTDGRGTEAFF.

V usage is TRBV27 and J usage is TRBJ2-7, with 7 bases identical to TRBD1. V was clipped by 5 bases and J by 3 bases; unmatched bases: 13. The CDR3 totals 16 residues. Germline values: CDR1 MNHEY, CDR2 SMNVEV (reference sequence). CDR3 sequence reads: CASSATGEIFLYEQYF. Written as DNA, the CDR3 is TGTGCCAGCAGTGCCACAGGGGAGATTTTCCTCTACGAGCAGTACTTC.

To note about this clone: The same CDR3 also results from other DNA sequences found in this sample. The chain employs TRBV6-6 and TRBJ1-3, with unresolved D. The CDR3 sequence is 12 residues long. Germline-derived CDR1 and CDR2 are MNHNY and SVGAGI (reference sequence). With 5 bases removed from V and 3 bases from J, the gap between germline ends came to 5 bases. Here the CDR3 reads CASSPSGNTIYF. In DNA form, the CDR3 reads TGTGCCAGCAGTCCGAGTGGAAACACCATATATTTT.

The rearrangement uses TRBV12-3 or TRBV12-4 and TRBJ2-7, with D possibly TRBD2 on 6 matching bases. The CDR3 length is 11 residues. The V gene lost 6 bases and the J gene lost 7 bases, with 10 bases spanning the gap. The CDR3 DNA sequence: TGTGCCAGCAGGGGGGAGGAGGAGCAGTACTTC. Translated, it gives CASRGEEEQYF.

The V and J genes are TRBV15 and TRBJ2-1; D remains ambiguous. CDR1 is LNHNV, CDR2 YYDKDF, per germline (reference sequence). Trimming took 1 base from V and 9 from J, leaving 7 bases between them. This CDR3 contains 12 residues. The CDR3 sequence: CATSRGTPEQFF. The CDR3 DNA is TGTGCCACCAGCAGAGGCACCCCTGAGCAGTTCTTC. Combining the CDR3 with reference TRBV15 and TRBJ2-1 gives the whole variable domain DAMVIQNPRYQVTQFGKPVTLSCSQTLNHNVMYWYQQKSSQAPKLLFHYYDKDFNNEADTPDNFQSRRPNTSFCFLDIRSPGLGDTAMYLCATSRGTPEQFFGPGTRLTVL.

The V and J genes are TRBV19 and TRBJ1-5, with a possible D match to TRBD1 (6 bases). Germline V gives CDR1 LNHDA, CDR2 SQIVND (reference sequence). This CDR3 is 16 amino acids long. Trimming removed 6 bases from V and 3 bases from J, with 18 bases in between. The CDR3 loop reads CASSREPRQDNQPQHF. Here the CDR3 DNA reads TGTGCCAGTAGCCGCGAGCCCCGACAGGACAATCAGCCCCAGCATTTT.

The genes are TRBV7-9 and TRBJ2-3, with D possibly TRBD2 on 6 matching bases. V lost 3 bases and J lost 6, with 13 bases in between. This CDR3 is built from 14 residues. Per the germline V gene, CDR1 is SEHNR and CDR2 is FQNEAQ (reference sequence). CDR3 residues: CASSFPAGRDTQYF. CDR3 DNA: TGTGCCAGCAGCTTTCCCGCGGGGAGGGATACGCAGTATTTT.

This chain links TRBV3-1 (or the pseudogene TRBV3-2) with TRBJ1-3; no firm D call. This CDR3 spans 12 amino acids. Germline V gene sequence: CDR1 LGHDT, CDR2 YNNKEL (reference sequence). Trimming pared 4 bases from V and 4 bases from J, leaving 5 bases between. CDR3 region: CASSRPGNTIYF. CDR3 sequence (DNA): TGTGCCAGCAGCCGGCCCGGAAACACCATATATTTT.

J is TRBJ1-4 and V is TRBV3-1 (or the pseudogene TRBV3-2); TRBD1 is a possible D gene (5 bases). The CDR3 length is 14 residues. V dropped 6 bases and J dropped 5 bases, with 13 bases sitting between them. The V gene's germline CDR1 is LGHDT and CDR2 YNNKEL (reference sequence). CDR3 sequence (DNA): TGTGCCAGCAGTACCCGGGGGGGGAATGAAAAACTGTTTTTT. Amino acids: CASSTRGGNEKLFF.

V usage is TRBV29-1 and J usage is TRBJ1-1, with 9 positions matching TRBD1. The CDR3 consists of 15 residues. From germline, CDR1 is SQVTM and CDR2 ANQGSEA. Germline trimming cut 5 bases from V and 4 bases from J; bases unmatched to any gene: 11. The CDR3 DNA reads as TGCAGCGTTCGAACTGCGACAGGGGGGATCACTGAAGCTTTCTTT. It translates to CSVRTATGGITEAFF.

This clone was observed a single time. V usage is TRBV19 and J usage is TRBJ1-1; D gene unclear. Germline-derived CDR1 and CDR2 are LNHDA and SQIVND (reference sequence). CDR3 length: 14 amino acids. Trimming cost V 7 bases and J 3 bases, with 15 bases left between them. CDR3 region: CASTLRGVDTEAFF. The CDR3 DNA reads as TGTGCCAGTACTCTCCGGGGAGTGGACACTGAAGCTTTCTTT.

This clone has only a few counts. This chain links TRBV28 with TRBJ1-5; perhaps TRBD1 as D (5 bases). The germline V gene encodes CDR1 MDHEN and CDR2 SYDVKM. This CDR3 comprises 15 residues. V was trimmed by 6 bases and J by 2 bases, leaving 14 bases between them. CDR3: CASSLKAGRNQPQHF. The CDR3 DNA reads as TGTGCCAGCAGCCTCAAGGCAGGGCGCAATCAGCCCCAGCATTTT.